This T cell receptor beta chain is drawn from a study of neurological immune-mediated disorders. 5'RACE with 10-nucleotide random UMIs generated the cDNA. TCRdb passed the 5' RACE reads through MiXCR, listing each CDR3 protein once. The sample holds roughly 88,000 distinct CDR3 sequences; under 4.5% are singletons and the top ten take roughly 2.9%. This clonotype was counted ten times or more. The V and J ends lost 3 bases and 5 bases respectively, with 11 bases between them. Per germline, CDR1 DFQATT and CDR2 SNEGSKA (reference sequence). This CDR3 contains 13 residues. The rearrangement joins TRBV20-1 to TRBJ1-5; D call uncertain. This clonotype originated in a woman aged 50 to 60 with multiple sclerosis. Material for sequencing was PBMCs. The chain's CDR3 is CSARLGVDQPQHF. The CDR3 region has the DNA TGCAGTGCTAGGCTGGGCGTGGATCAGCCCCAGCATTTT.